These 7 T cell receptor beta chains were sequenced from one sample in a study of patients and donors after allogeneic stem cell transplantation (dated by TCRdb to 2018 to 2020). The library was generated by RT-PCR. Sequencing used a NextSeq 550. Using fastp trimming at Q25 and MiXCR clonotype assembly, TCRdb reanalyzed the public sequencing data and kept in-frame beta chains. Rows with a matching CDR3 protein are joined into one entry that keeps the most common DNA and genes. The table for this sample lists about a million distinct CDR3 sequences; 15% to 20% of them were counted only once. The biggest ten clones account for 5% to 6.5% of the sample. Sequenced sample: blood, either unsorted or a sorted T cell fraction (not recorded which). Source of these receptors: a human donor who was either an allogeneic HSCT recipient or a stem cell or donor lymphocyte infusion donor (not recorded which). It is not recorded whose cells these are; they may come from a transplant donor.

This chain uses TRBV7-8 with TRBJ1-6; D possibly corresponds to TRBD1 (5 bases). Per germline, CDR1 SGHVS and CDR2 FQNEAQ. The V end lost 5 bases, the J end lost 9 bases, and 14 bases lay between the germline ends. The CDR3 spans 14 residues. The CDR3 DNA reads TGTGCCAGCAGCGAAGACTGGACAACTTCACCCCTCCACTTT. Translation gives CASSEDWTTSPLHF.

The J gene is TRBJ2-7, the V gene TRBV30; D perhaps matches TRBD1 (6 bases). The CDR3 is 13 residues long. V gave up 3 bases and J gave up 2 bases, with 11 bases separating them. The germline CDR1 and CDR2 sequences are GTSNPN and SVGIG (reference sequence). The CDR3 here is CAWSSGTTYEQYF. The CDR3 coding sequence is TGTGCCTGGAGCTCCGGGACAACCTACGAGCAGTACTTC.

The chain links TRBV9 to TRBJ2-6; D remains ambiguous. Germline V lookup: CDR1 SGDLS, CDR2 YYNGEE. The V end lost 0 bases, the J end lost 8 bases, and 9 bases lay between the germline ends. The CDR3 loop spans 14 amino acids. The CDR3 nucleotides read TGTGCCAGCAGCGTAGACCCGGGCTCCAACGTCCTGACTTTC. Residues: CASSVDPGSNVLTF.

The rearrangement uses TRBV5-1 and TRBJ1-1, with D tentatively TRBD1 (5 bases). Trimming took off 4 bases at V and 4 bases at J, with 11 bases between the two ends. This CDR3 has 13 amino acids. The germline V gene has CDR1 SGHRS and CDR2 YFSETQ. Here the CDR3 DNA reads TGCGCCAGCAGCCCCATGAGGGGCACTGAAGCTTTCTTT. Translating it yields CASSPMRGTEAFF.

The chain combines TRBV5-1 with TRBJ2-2; 9 bases line up with TRBD1. In germline, CDR1 is SGHRS, CDR2 YFSETQ. The CDR3 has 15 residues. The J segment lost 4 bases and the V segment lost 4 bases, leaving 5 bases of the junction unmatched. CDR3 loop: CASSNPGQGTGELFF. CDR3 bases: TGCGCCAGCAGCAATCCGGGACAGGGCACCGGGGAGCTGTTTTTT.

The rearrangement uses TRBV5-1 and TRBJ2-7; D may match TRBD1 or TRBD2 (5 bases each). This CDR3 is built from 15 residues. Germline-derived CDR1 and CDR2 are SGHRS and YFSETQ. V shed 0 bases and J shed 4 bases, with 14 bases lying between them. The CDR3: CASSLGGSGNYEQYF. CDR3 sequence (DNA): TGCGCCAGCAGCTTGGGCGGGTCAGGGAATTACGAGCAGTACTTC.

This clonotype was seen repeatedly, ten times or more. This chain connects TRBV5-1 to TRBJ1-6; tentatively, D is TRBD1 (5 bases). Germline CDR1 SGHRS, CDR2 YFSETQ. With 7 bases removed from V and 10 bases from J, the gap between germline ends came to 15 bases. The CDR3 is made up of 13 amino acids. This CDR3 reads CASQGDSASPLHF. The CDR3 DNA sequence: TGCGCCAGCCAAGGGGATTCTGCCTCACCCCTCCACTTT.